The entry that follows covers one TCR beta chain sequence. The CDR3 length is 16 residues. V was clipped by 4 bases and J by 4 bases; unmatched bases: 9. From germline, CDR1 is SGHRS and CDR2 YFSETQ. Here immunoSEQ multiplex PCR was the method, and the copy in TCRdb shows in-frame clones only, minus some. The sample holds 200,000 to 250,000 clones, almost 85% seen once. The data were taken from a study of blood T cell repertoires in COVID-19. Sequencing input: peripheral blood. This TCR derives from a woman aged 50 to 65 with active or convalescent COVID-19. The chain has TRBV5-1 and TRBJ2-2; 8 bases align to TRBD1. The chain's CDR3 is CASSSSRGPSTGELFF. DNA for the CDR3: TGCGCCAGCAGCAGTTCCAGGGGGCCGAGCACCGGGGAGCTGTTTTTT. The entire variable domain, with the rest obtained from reference TRBV5-1 and TRBJ2-2, is as follows: KAGVTQTPRYLIKTRGQQVTLSCSPISGHRSVSWYQQTPGQGLQFLFEYFSETQRNKGNFPGRFSGRQFSNSRSEMNVSTLELGDSALYLCASSSSRGPSTGELFFGEGSRLTVL.